This T cell receptor (beta chain) is drawn from a study of OX40 agonist ivuxolimab in advanced cancers. Background on the whole study: Ivuxolimab was an agonistic, fully human IgG2 monoclonal antibody directed against OX40 (CD134), a costimulatory receptor. The dose-escalation cohort was 82.7% male with a mean age of about 54 years, ranging from roughly 23 to 80. Prior anti-PD-1, anti-PD-L1 or anti-CTLA-4 therapy was permitted, and checkpoint inhibitors had been received by roughly 40% of dose-escalation patients. The paper describes the monotherapy dose-escalation part (N ≈ 52 patients) of the phase I trial of ivuxolimab. Intravenous ivuxolimab was administered to patients every 2 weeks at six dose levels: 0.01, 0.1, 0.3, 1.5, 3 and 10 mg/kg. Partial responses occurred in three dose-escalation patients, of whom one had hepatocellular carcinoma and two had cutaneous melanoma. Peripheral TCRbeta sequencing was intended to test whether TCR sequence diversity was altered and clonal T-cell expansion was caused by ivuxolimab. Among the approximately 50 dose-escalation patients, about 20 had hepatocellular carcinoma, roughly 15 melanoma, 9 renal cell carcinoma and 9 head and neck cancer.

According to the germline V gene, CDR1 reads SGHAT and CDR2 reads FQNNGV. V is pared back by 5 bases and J by 2 bases, with 19 bases lying between the germline termini. The CDR3 sequence holds 16 residues, the cysteine and phenylalanine included. Only the CDR3 portion is preserved as DNA: 48 bases, with reading frame beginning at the first base. To sequence the TCRbeta CDR3 region, genomic DNA was isolated from the sorted cells. The immunoSEQ Assay was used to sequence the TCRbeta CDR3 regions. This is the immuneACCESS table as TCRdb keeps it, with only in-frame sequences that have V and J called. A part of the clones is gone; compared with another copy, unresolved V genes explain less than half, and the rest is unexplained. In all, the sample holds approximately 80,000 clones, and more than 85% of those were seen once. Jointly, the top ten make up approximately 6.9% of the sample. This clone was counted a single time. This clone's antigen is unknown. No much larger clone is present one base from it, and per-base qualities are unavailable.

What the authors observed across the whole study: Partial responders in the 0.1-3.0 mg/kg groups had among the lowest normalized peripheral clonal expansion, especially among CD8+ T cells. After ivuxolimab, CD8+ T cells had more expanded clones than CD4+ T cells on average. Which antigens the clonally expanded peripheral T cells were specific for was not determined. Clonal expansion of both CD4+ and CD8+ blood T cells was observed from baseline to week 6 at doses 0.1 to 3.0 mg/kg. Low levels of normalized T-cell clonal expansion were also shown by some nonresponding patients.

The trial excluded patients who had a history of autoimmune disease or were on systemic immunosuppression. Peripheral blood for TCR sequencing was drawn from every dose cohort at baseline, at cycle 4 day 1 and at cycle 7 day 1. Samples were obtained from an open-label, multicenter, first-in-human phase I dose-escalation trial of ivuxolimab. The trial enrolled adults with locally advanced or metastatic head and neck squamous cell, hepatocellular, melanoma or renal cell carcinoma. Before TCR sequencing, CD4+ T cells and CD8+ T cells from peripheral blood were sorted into separate populations. The V and J genes are TRBV11-2 and TRBJ2-7; the D region possibly corresponds to TRBD1 (7 bases align). The sequence was collected from an adult with an advanced solid tumor such as melanoma, head and neck, liver or kidney cancer. The material sequenced was CD4+ or CD8+ T cells sorted from blood, taken in a trial of the OX40 agonist ivuxolimab. The CDR3 is CASSVVSGGFTYEQYF. The nucleotide sequence is TGTGCCAGCAGCGTAGTATCAGGGGGGTTCACCTACGAGCAGTACTTC.